This entry is about one TCR beta chain. Its antigen is not known. Only in-frame clones appear in the TCRdb table, and some are missing; sequencing was by immunoSEQ multiplex PCR. The sample holds more than 70,000 clones, 80% to 90% seen once. This specimen belongs to a study of T cell responses to AZD1222 COVID-19 vaccine. Overall study findings and caveats: Baseline seropositivity characterized only a handful of AZD1222 recipients. Most donors were white British, females outnumbered males, and clonal diversity was possibly underestimated. Targeting of unmutated variant regions was reportedly seen in nearly half of spike-specific TCRs.

The V gene's germline CDR1 is SGHNT and CDR2 YENEEA. The CDR3 covers 15 residues. With 5 bases clipped from V and 8 bases from J, the junction kept 9 bases outside the gene matches. This chain links TRBV11-3 with TRBJ1-4; 9 bases agree with TRBD1. This receptor was identified in an adult in good health. The sample was peripheral blood, taken on day 0 of AZD1222 vaccination. DNA of the CDR3: TGTGCCAGCAGCCCACGGGACAGGGAAAACGAAAAACTGTTTTTT. As protein: CASSPRDRENEKLFF.